This T cell receptor beta chain comes out of a study of blood T cell repertoires in COVID-19 (dated by TCRdb to the early 2020s). With regard to the full study: Samples from collaborators originated in the United States, Italy and Spain and spanned both the acute and convalescent phases of COVID-19. The prospective study material was composed of cDNA or gDNA derived from T cells, B-cell-depleted T cells, or PBMCs. Subjects who had been exposed to COVID-19, were actively infected with it, or had recovered from it provided the deeply sampled blood TCRbeta repertoires that made up the dataset. A freely available public database, intended as a resource for researchers studying the immune response to SARS-CoV-2, is where the repertoires were released. Samples were obtained from the ongoing ImmuneRACE study (first 160 participants) and from over 1,000 subjects provided by 6 global collaborators. Nearly every sample came with metadata listing a de-identified subject ID, COVID-19 status, age in years and sex. HLA class I and class II types, where available, came from metadata supplied by the sample provider rather than from assay-based typing.

This clone was recorded a few times. Its antigen remains undetermined. One base away there is no much larger clone; base qualities are not given. The collaborating institutions used their own protocols to collect whole blood in K2EDTA tubes. For TCRbeta analysis, collaborators shipped samples as frozen whole blood, isolated PBMCs, or DNA extracted from either of those sample types. Overall study results and their limits: The amount of clinical and demographic metadata varied by source and participant and was provided uncurated.

Compared with germline, V lacks 2 bases and J lacks 7 bases; bases without a gene match: 16. From a lookup of the germline V gene, CDR1 and CDR2 are SGHRS and YFSETQ. The CDR3 runs 17 residues from the cysteine to the phenylalanine. The retained sequence is limited to the CDR3, 51 bases, with the frame set at the first base. The immunoSEQ Assay, a bias-controlled multiplex PCR, was used to amplify TCRbeta CDR3 regions from genomic DNA. The authors processed their data as follows. The number of nucleated cells in each sample was estimated by amplification of reference gene primers within the assay. To quantify the absolute abundance of each unique TCRbeta CDR3 rearrangement, sequence reads were collapsed and filtered. For each sample, productive Simpson clonality was calculated as the square root of Simpson's diversity index over productive rearrangements. Not all clones reach the TCRdb copy of this immuneACCESS table, which keeps in-frame sequences only. Checked studies attribute under half of the gap to unresolved V genes and leave the rest unexplained. D and trimming come from the DNA, and the V and J calls and clone size come from that table. Here the sample has tens of thousands of clones; 80% to 85% occur a single time. The ten largest make up 25% to 30% of the sample.

The sample consisted of peripheral blood. The chain is encoded by TRBV5-1 joined to TRBJ2-7; 9 central nucleotides agree with TRBD1. This TCR derives from a human donor in a cohort sampled during active COVID-19. The CDR3 corresponds to CASSLNSPGQGFREQYF. The DNA is TGCGCCAGCAGCTTAAATTCTCCGGGACAGGGCTTTCGGGAGCAGTACTTC.